This T cell receptor beta chain was identified during a study of blood T cell repertoires in COVID-19. Study summary: Whether acute or convalescent, the COVID-19 samples came from the United States, Italy and Spain. PBMCs, B-cell-depleted T cells, or T cells were the source of the cDNA or gDNA that made up the material.

V lost 6 bases and J lost 1, with 7 bases in between. There are 13 residues in the CDR3. Germline V gene sequence: CDR1 SGHDN, CDR2 FVKESK. In the authors' workflow: Estimates of nucleated cell counts were drawn from the amplification of reference gene primers. The method was immunoSEQ multiplex PCR; TCRdb's version includes in-frame clones alone and lacks a portion of them. The V and J calls and the clone size are those of that table, but D and trimming were determined from the DNA. This sample has just over 90,000 clones, with over 75% found just once. The TCR comes from a man between 65 and 85 years old with acute or convalescent COVID-19. Sequencing was carried out using peripheral blood. This chain connects TRBV14 to TRBJ1-3; D unresolved. As DNA, the CDR3 is TGTGCCAGCAGAACAGCTTCTGGAAACACCATATATTTT. Its translation is CASRTASGNTIYF.